Each of the 22 T cell receptor beta chains below was sequenced from the same sample in a study of blood T cell repertoires in COVID-19. The data were produced by immunoSEQ multiplex PCR, yet TCRdb's version contains in-frame clones alone and is incomplete. The table has 130,000 to 150,000 clones, just under 90% seen once; the top ten hold 8.6%. The sample was peripheral blood. These receptors were taken from a woman aged 45 to 65 with active or convalescent COVID-19.

J is TRBJ1-4 and V is TRBV28; 8 nucleotides match TRBD1. Trimming cost V 5 bases and J 6 bases; bases outside gene matches: 8. The germline V gene encodes CDR1 MDHEN and CDR2 SYDVKM. This CDR3 is 15 amino acids long. The CDR3 DNA reads TGTGCCAGCAGTATATCCGGGACAGGAGATGAAAAACTGTTTTTT. It is translated as CASSISGTGDEKLFF. The full variable domain, in which reference TRBV28 and TRBJ1-4 provide the parts outside the CDR3, is DVKVTQSSRYLVKRTGEKVFLECVQDMDHENMFWYRQDPGLGLRLIYFSYDVKMKEKGDIPEGYSVSREKKERFSLILESASTNQTSMYLCASSISGTGDEKLFFGSGTQLSVL.

V and J are TRBV7-8 and TRBJ1-4; D is unresolved. The CDR3 runs to 14 residues. CDR1 is SGHVS, CDR2 FQNEAQ, per germline. V was shortened by 1 base and J by 8 bases, with 11 bases between the two germline ends. The CDR3 coding sequence is TGTGCCAGCAGCTTAGGCGGGGAAGACGAAAAACTGTTTTTT. Protein: CASSLGGEDEKLFF.

This clone has a handful of counts. This sequence joins TRBV11-3 and TRBJ1-1; D might be TRBD1 (6 bases). Trimming cost V 1 base and J 4 bases, with 10 bases left between them. This CDR3 region has 14 residues. The germline V gene encodes CDR1 SGHNT and CDR2 YENEEA. CDR3 bases: TGTGCCAGCAGCTTAGGGACAGAAAGCACTGAAGCTTTCTTT. Amino acids: CASSLGTESTEAFF.

This chain uses TRBV18 with TRBJ2-7, with TRBD1 matching over 8 bases. CDR3 length: 18 residues. Germline values: CDR1 KGHSH, CDR2 LQKENI. Losses at the gene ends were 3 bases for V and 2 bases for J; bases not matched to a gene: 15. Here the CDR3 reads CASSPTLYDRGRPYEQYF. The CDR3 DNA reads TGTGCCAGCTCACCGACCCTTTATGACAGGGGCCGACCCTACGAGCAGTACTTC.

This chain joins TRBV25-1 and TRBJ1-2; TRBD1 aligns across 8 bases. Germline loops: CDR1 MGHDK, CDR2 SYGVNS. V shed 5 bases and J 0 bases; nucleotides not matched to a gene: 2. The length of the CDR3 is 14 residues. In DNA form, the CDR3 reads TGTGCCAGCAGTAAACAGGGGGCTAACTATGGCTACACCTTC. This encodes CASSKQGANYGYTF.

The rearrangement links TRBV6-2 or TRBV6-3 to TRBJ1-5, with D possibly being TRBD1 (6 bases). Germline loops: CDR1 MNHEY, CDR2 SVGEGT. V was trimmed by 5 bases and J by 2 bases, leaving 13 bases between them. CDR3 size: 15 residues. In nucleotides, the CDR3 is TGTGCCAGCAGTAAAGAACAGGGTGGCAATCAGCCCCAGCATTTT. It specifies CASSKEQGGNQPQHF.

This chain joins TRBV2 and TRBJ2-7; D possibly corresponds to TRBD1 (6 bases). V lost 6 bases to trimming and J lost 0 bases, with 24 bases between them. Germline CDR1 reads SNHLY; CDR2 reads FYNNEI. The CDR3 sequence is 18 residues long. Here the CDR3 DNA reads TGTGCCAGCAGCCCTAGGGTAAATTGGCCAGGGGACTCCTACGAGCAGTACTTC. It translates to CASSPRVNWPGDSYEQYF.

The rearrangement links TRBV3-1 (or the pseudogene TRBV3-2) to TRBJ2-7; weak D call: TRBD2 (5 bases). Trimming stripped 4 bases from V and 1 base from J, with 11 bases between. This CDR3 has 14 residues. Germline CDR1 is LGHDT and CDR2 is YNNKEL (reference sequence). The chain's CDR3 is CASSPDKRSYEQYF. DNA for the CDR3: TGTGCCAGCAGCCCTGATAAGCGGTCCTACGAGCAGTACTTC.

CDR3 in DNA: TGTGCCAGCAGCTTCATACAGGGGGGCAATTCACCCCTCCACTTT. Protein: CASSFIQGGNSPLHF. The chain uses TRBV5-6 and TRBJ1-6, with 8 bases that match TRBD1. CDR3 size: 15 residues. Germline V gives CDR1 SGHDT, CDR2 YYEEEE. J was trimmed by 7 bases and V by 2 bases; bases with no gene match: 5.

The rearrangement joins TRBV7-2 to TRBJ2-1; possible D gene TRBD2, 6 bases. Germline V gives CDR1 SGHTA, CDR2 FQGNSA. CDR3 size: 15 residues. V lost 4 bases to trimming and J lost 9 bases, with 19 bases between them. CDR3 nucleotides: TGTGCCAGCAGCTCCCCCCCGGGGGAAAGGGGTGAGCAGTTCTTC. This gives the protein CASSSPPGERGEQFF.

This clone was recorded only once. This CDR3 is CASSYSRVNTEAFF. CDR3 in DNA: TGTGCCAGCAGTTACTCAAGAGTGAACACTGAAGCTTTCTTT. The chain combines TRBV6-2 or TRBV6-3 with TRBJ1-1; D is ambiguous. CDR3 size: 14 residues. V lost 0 bases and J 0 bases, leaving 5 bases between the germline ends. Per germline, CDR1 MNHEY and CDR2 SVGEGT.

J is TRBJ2-1 and V is TRBV7-3, with TRBD2 matching 10 bases. The junction had 8 bases not matched to a gene; V was cut back by 5 bases and J by 10 bases. The CDR3 sequence is 14 residues long. Germline V gene sequence: CDR1 SGHTA, CDR2 FQGTGA. The CDR3 loop is CASSKAGGPREQFF. In DNA form, the CDR3 reads TGTGCCAGCAGCAAAGCGGGGGGGCCGCGGGAGCAGTTCTTC. Full variable domain (remainder filled in from reference TRBV7-3 and TRBJ2-1): GAGVSQTPSNKVTEKGKYVELRCDPISGHTALYWYRQSLGQGPEFLIYFQGTGAADDSGLPNDRFFAVRPEGSVSTLKIQRTERGDSAVYLCASSKAGGPREQFFGPGTRLTVL.

This clone has a single count. The chain uses TRBV19 and TRBJ1-6, with 8 bases aligning to TRBD1. V lost 6 bases and J lost 7; bases outside the gene matches: 5. This CDR3 comprises 14 residues. The V gene's germline CDR1 is LNHDA and CDR2 SQIVND (reference sequence). The CDR3 DNA reads as TGTGCCAGTAGCCCCGGGACAGGAAATTCACCCCTCCACTTT. Translation: CASSPGTGNSPLHF.

The V and J genes are TRBV11-1 and TRBJ2-7; maybe TRBD2 (7 bases). The CDR3 spans 14 residues. From germline, CDR1 is SGHAT and CDR2 FQDESV (reference sequence). V was trimmed by 5 bases and J by 5 bases, leaving 16 bases between them. This CDR3 is CASSLLRGGHEQYF. CDR3 coding DNA: TGTGCCAGCAGCCTCCTCAGGGGAGGGCACGAGCAGTACTTC. The entire variable domain, with the rest obtained from reference TRBV11-1 and TRBJ2-7, is as follows: EAEVAQSPRYKITEKSQAVAFWCDPISGHATLYWYRQILGQGPELLVQFQDESVVDDSQLPKDRFSAERLKGVDSTLKIQPAELGDSAMYLCASSLLRGGHEQYFGPGTRLTVT.

J is TRBJ2-1 and V is TRBV13; the D gene is possibly TRBD1 (5 bases). CDR3 length: 15 amino acids. Germline V lookup: CDR1 PRHDT, CDR2 FYEKMQ (reference sequence). V dropped 5 bases and J dropped 0 bases, with 11 bases sitting between them. CDR3 sequence (DNA): TGTGCCAGCAGCATAAAACAGGACTCCTACAATGAGCAGTTCTTC. Translating gives CASSIKQDSYNEQFF.

The V and J genes are TRBV4-2 and TRBJ1-6; D is ambiguous. CDR3 length equals 15 residues. V lost 3 bases and J 6 bases, leaving 12 bases between the germline ends. CDR1 and CDR2 (germline): LGHNA, YNFKEQ. The CDR3 protein is CASSQGTAINSPLHF. CDR3 sequence (DNA): TGTGCCAGCAGCCAGGGCACGGCGATTAATTCACCCCTCCACTTT.

J is TRBJ1-2 and V is TRBV7-2; D ambiguous. Trimming took off 1 base at V and 0 bases at J, with 15 bases between the two ends. This CDR3 contains 17 residues. Germline-derived CDR1 and CDR2 are SGHTA and FQGNSA. CDR3 bases: TGTGCCAGCAGCTTAGTTTTCCCCTCCTATTCTAACTATGGCTACACCTTC. Amino acid sequence: CASSLVFPSYSNYGYTF.

CDR3 loop: CASSYGDRVGTEAFF. The CDR3 DNA is TGTGCCAGCAGTTATGGGGACAGGGTCGGCACTGAAGCTTTCTTT. The V call is TRBV6-5, the J call TRBJ1-1; 9 positions match TRBD1. The trim removed 3 bases at V and 4 bases at J, leaving 6 bases unmatched. Germline-derived CDR1 and CDR2 are MNHEY and SVGAGI. CDR3 length: 15 residues.

This chain links TRBV6-6 with TRBJ2-7; 9 nucleotides line up with TRBD2. V lost 6 bases, J lost 2 bases, and 8 bases stayed unmatched. Germline V gives CDR1 MNHNY, CDR2 SVGAGI (reference sequence). This CDR3 is 15 amino acids long. CDR3 in amino acids: CASRGGTSRTYEQYF. CDR3 sequence (DNA): TGTGCCAGCAGAGGAGGGACTAGCCGGACCTACGAGCAGTACTTC.

The genes are TRBV5-1 and TRBJ2-2, with 8 positions matching TRBD1. The CDR3 consists of 15 residues. V was pared by 4 bases and J by 3 bases, with 5 bases of the junction left unmatched. Germline V gene lookup returns CDR1 SGHRS and CDR2 YFSETQ. The CDR3 sequence: CASSPMTGDTGELFF. The CDR3 bases are TGCGCCAGCAGCCCAATGACAGGGGACACCGGGGAGCTGTTTTTT. Filled out from reference TRBV5-1 and TRBJ2-2, the complete variable domain reads KAGVTQTPRYLIKTRGQQVTLSCSPISGHRSVSWYQQTPGQGLQFLFEYFSETQRNKGNFPGRFSGRQFSNSRSEMNVSTLELGDSALYLCASSPMTGDTGELFFGEGSRLTVL.

This chain connects TRBV29-1 to TRBJ1-2, with 8 nucleotides matching TRBD1. The CDR3 sequence is 15 residues long. V was clipped by 1 base and J by 5 bases; unmatched bases: 9. Germline V gene data show CDR1 as SQVTM and CDR2 as ANQGSEA. The CDR3 spells CSVEGRRQGIYGYTF. DNA for the CDR3: TGCAGCGTTGAAGGTCGGAGACAGGGGATATATGGCTACACCTTC.

The CDR3 is CASREDRRGTGELFF. CDR3 nucleotide sequence: TGTGCCAGCAGGGAGGACAGGCGAGGAACCGGGGAGCTGTTTTTT. The chain has TRBV6-5 and TRBJ2-2, with 7 bases fitting TRBD1. The CDR3 totals 15 residues. Germline trimming cut 6 bases from V and 5 bases from J; bases unmatched to any gene: 9. Germline V gene data show CDR1 as MNHEY and CDR2 as SVGAGI.